These 7 T cell receptor beta chains were sequenced from one sample in a study of blood T cell repertoires in COVID-19. Here immunoSEQ multiplex PCR was the method, and the copy in TCRdb shows in-frame clones only, minus some. The sample carries 50,000 to 60,000 clones, about 87% recorded once. Sequencing used peripheral blood. All receptors come from a man in his forties with COVID-19, enrolled during active disease.

The rearrangement links TRBV21-1 to TRBJ2-7; TRBD2 is the table's D call, not checked against the DNA. TRBV21-1 represents a pseudogene. CDR3 length equals 13 residues. In DNA form, the CDR3 reads TGTGCCAGCAGCCCTCACGGGGCCTACGAGCAGTACTTC. It yields the protein CASSPHGAYEQYF.

The V call is TRBV10-3, the J call TRBJ1-4, with D maybe TRBD1 (6 bases). The CDR3 has 15 amino acids. The V end lost 6 bases, the J end lost 5 bases, and 16 bases lay between the germline ends. Germline CDR1 and CDR2: ENHRY and SYGVKD. CDR3 nucleotide sequence: TGTGCCATCAGACGGGCACAGGGTGGGAATGAAAAACTGTTTTTT. This sequence encodes CAIRRAQGGNEKLFF.

This rearrangement joins TRBV6-6 to TRBJ2-3; TRBD2 might be the D (5 bases). The CDR3 loop spans 16 amino acids. The germline V gene encodes CDR1 MNHNY and CDR2 SVGAGI (reference sequence). V lost 5 bases and J 1 base, leaving 16 bases between the germline ends. CDR3 loop: CASSAYGGFGTDTQYF. DNA for the CDR3: TGTGCCAGCAGTGCATATGGCGGGTTTGGCACAGATACGCAGTATTTT.

The chain recombines TRBV7-9 with TRBJ2-1; 9 bases are a match to TRBD1. Germline V lookup: CDR1 SEHNR, CDR2 FQNEAQ (reference sequence). V was pared by 2 bases and J by 5 bases, with 4 bases of the junction left unmatched. There are 15 residues in the CDR3. The CDR3 nucleotides are TGTGCCAGCAGCTTAAGGGGACAGGGCGACAATGAGCAGTTCTTC. This translates into CASSLRGQGDNEQFF.

The CDR3 DNA is TGTGCCAGCAGTTTTGAGGTGCGGGGAGGCTACACCTTC. Protein product: CASSFEVRGGYTF. The V and J genes are TRBV12-3 or TRBV12-4 and TRBJ1-2; D not certain. The CDR3 contains 13 residues. The V and J ends lost 3 bases and 8 bases respectively, with 13 bases between them.

This clone was seen only a few times. The J gene is TRBJ1-6, the V gene TRBV7-3, with D possibly being TRBD1 (5 bases). This CDR3 region has 15 residues. Germline values: CDR1 SGHTA, CDR2 FQGTGA. Trimming pared 5 bases from V and 5 bases from J, leaving 13 bases between. Here the CDR3 DNA reads TGTGCCAGCAGCCCCAGGGCGCGGCATAATTCACCCCTCCACTTT. Its translation: CASSPRARHNSPLHF.

The rearrangement joins TRBV19 to TRBJ1-6, with 8 positions matching TRBD1. Trimming removed 4 bases from V and 6 bases from J; junction bases left unmatched: 8. CDR1 is LNHDA, CDR2 SQIVND, per germline (reference sequence). The CDR3 is made up of 16 amino acids. Here the CDR3 reads CASSTQTGVLNSPLHF. The CDR3 nucleotides read TGTGCCAGTAGTACCCAGACAGGGGTTCTTAATTCACCCCTCCACTTT.